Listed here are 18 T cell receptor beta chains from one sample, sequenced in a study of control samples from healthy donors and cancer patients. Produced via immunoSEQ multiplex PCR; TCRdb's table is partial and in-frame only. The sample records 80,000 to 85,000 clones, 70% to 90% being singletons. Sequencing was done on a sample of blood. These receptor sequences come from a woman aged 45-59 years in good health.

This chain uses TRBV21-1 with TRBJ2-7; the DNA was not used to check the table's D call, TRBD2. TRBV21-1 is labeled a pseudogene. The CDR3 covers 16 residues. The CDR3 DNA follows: TGTGCCAGCAGCGACCTTGGACTAGCAGGGGAATACGAGCAGTACTTC. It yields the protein CASSDLGLAGEYEQYF.

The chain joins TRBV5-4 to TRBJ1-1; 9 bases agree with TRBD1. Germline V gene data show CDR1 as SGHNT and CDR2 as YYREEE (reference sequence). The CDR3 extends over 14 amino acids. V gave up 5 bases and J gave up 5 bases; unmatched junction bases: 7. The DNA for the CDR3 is TGTGCCAGCAGGACCGACAGGGGGGAGACTGAAGCTTTCTTT. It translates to CASRTDRGETEAFF.

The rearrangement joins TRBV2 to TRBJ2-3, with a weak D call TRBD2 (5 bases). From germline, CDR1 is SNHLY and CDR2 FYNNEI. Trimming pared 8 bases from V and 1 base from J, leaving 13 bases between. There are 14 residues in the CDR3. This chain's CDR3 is CASVREWGTDTQYF. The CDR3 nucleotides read TGTGCCAGCGTTCGGGAATGGGGCACAGATACGCAGTATTTT.

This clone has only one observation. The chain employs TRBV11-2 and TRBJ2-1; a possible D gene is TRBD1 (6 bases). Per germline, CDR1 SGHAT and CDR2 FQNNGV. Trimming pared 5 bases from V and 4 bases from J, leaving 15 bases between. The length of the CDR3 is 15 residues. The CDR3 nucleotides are TGTGCCAGCAGCATCCGGGACACCGGATACAATGAGCAGTTCTTC. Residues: CASSIRDTGYNEQFF.

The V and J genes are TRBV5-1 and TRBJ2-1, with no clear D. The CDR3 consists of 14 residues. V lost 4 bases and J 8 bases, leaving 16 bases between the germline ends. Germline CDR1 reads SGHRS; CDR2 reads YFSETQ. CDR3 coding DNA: TGCGCCAGCAGCCTAGGGCCTGCTTTCGATGAGCAGTTCTTC. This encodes CASSLGPAFDEQFF.

DNA of the CDR3: TGTGCCAGCAGCAAAAGTCGCCAGCCCCAGCATTTT. This gives the protein CASSKSRQPQHF. The V call is TRBV21-1, the J call TRBJ1-5. TRBV21-1 is labeled a pseudogene. This CDR3 is 12 amino acids long.

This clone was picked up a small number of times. The CDR3 DNA reads as TGCGCCAGCAGCCAGAGAATCCCAGGGACAGTTGGAAACACCATATATTTT. This codes for CASSQRIPGTVGNTIYF. V gene TRBV4-1 combines with J gene TRBJ1-3; 7 bases are a match to TRBD1. J was trimmed by 3 bases and V by 3 bases; bases with no gene match: 11. The CDR3 consists of 17 residues. Germline CDR1 is MGHRA and CDR2 is YSYEKL.

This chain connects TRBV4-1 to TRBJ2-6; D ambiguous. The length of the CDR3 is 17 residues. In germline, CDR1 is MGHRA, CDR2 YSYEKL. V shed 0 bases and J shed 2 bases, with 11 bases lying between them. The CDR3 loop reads CASSQDYWSTGANVLTF. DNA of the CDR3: TGCGCCAGCAGCCAAGATTATTGGAGTACTGGGGCCAACGTCCTGACTTTC.

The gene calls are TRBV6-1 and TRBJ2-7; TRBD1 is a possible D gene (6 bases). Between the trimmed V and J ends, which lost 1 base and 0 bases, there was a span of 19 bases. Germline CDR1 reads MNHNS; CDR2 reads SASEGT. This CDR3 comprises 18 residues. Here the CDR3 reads CASSEGLATGTLSYEQYF. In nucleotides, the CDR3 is TGTGCCAGCAGTGAAGGTTTAGCCACCGGGACACTCTCCTACGAGCAGTACTTC.

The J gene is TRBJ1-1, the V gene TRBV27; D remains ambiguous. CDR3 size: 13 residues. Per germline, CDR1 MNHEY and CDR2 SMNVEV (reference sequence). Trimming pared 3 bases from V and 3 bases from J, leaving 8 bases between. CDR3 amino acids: CASSFGVDTEAFF. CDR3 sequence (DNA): TGTGCCAGCAGTTTCGGGGTAGACACTGAAGCTTTCTTT.

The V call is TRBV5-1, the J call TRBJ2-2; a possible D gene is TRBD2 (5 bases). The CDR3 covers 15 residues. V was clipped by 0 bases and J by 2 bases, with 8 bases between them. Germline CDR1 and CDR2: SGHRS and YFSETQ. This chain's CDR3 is CASSLGGHNTGELFF. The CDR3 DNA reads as TGCGCCAGCAGCTTGGGAGGGCATAACACCGGGGAGCTGTTTTTT.

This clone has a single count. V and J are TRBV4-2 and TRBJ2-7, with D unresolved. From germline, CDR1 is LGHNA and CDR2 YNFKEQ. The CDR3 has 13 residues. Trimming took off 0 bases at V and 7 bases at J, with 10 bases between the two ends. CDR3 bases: TGTGCCAGCAGCCAAGATCTCGGTAGAGAGCAGTACTTC. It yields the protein CASSQDLGREQYF.

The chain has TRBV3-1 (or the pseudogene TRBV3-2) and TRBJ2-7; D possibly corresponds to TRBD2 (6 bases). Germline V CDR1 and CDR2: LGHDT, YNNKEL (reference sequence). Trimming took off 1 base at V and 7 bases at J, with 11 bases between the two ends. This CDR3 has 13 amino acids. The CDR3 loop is CASSQGRGWEQYF. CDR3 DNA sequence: TGTGCCAGCAGCCAAGGCCGGGGGTGGGAGCAGTACTTC.

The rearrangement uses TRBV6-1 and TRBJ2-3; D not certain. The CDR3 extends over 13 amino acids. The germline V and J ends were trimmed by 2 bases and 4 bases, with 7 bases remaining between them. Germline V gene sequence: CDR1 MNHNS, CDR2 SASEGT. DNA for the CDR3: TGTGCCAGCAGTGAAAGTTGGTCAGATACGCAGTATTTT. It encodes CASSESWSDTQYF.

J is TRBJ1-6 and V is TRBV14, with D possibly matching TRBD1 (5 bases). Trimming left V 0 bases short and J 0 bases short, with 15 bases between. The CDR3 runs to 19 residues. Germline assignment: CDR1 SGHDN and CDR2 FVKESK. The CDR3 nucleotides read TGTGCCAGCAGCCAAGATACCGTCGGGGGGAGCTCCTATAATTCACCCCTCCACTTT. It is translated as CASSQDTVGGSSYNSPLHF.

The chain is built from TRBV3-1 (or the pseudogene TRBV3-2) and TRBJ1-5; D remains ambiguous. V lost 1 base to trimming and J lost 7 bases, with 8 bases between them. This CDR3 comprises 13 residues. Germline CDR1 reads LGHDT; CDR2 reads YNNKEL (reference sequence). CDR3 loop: CASSQATGQPQHF. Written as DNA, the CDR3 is TGTGCCAGCAGCCAAGCAACTGGGCAGCCCCAGCATTTT.

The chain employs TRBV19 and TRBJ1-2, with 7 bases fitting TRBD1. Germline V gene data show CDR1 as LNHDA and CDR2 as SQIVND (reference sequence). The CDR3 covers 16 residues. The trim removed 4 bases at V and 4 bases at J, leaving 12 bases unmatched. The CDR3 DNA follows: TGTGCCAGTAGTACTCATCCGAACAGGGGTCCCTATGGCTACACCTTC. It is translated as CASSTHPNRGPYGYTF.

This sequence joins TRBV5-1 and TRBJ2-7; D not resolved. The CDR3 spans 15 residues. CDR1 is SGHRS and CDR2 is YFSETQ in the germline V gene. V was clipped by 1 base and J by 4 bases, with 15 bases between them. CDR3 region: CASSLWLDGSYEQYF. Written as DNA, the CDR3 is TGCGCCAGCAGCTTGTGGCTGGACGGATCGTACGAGCAGTACTTC. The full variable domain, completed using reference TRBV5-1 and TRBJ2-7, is KAGVTQTPRYLIKTRGQQVTLSCSPISGHRSVSWYQQTPGQGLQFLFEYFSETQRNKGNFPGRFSGRQFSNSRSEMNVSTLELGDSALYLCASSLWLDGSYEQYFGPGTRLTVT.